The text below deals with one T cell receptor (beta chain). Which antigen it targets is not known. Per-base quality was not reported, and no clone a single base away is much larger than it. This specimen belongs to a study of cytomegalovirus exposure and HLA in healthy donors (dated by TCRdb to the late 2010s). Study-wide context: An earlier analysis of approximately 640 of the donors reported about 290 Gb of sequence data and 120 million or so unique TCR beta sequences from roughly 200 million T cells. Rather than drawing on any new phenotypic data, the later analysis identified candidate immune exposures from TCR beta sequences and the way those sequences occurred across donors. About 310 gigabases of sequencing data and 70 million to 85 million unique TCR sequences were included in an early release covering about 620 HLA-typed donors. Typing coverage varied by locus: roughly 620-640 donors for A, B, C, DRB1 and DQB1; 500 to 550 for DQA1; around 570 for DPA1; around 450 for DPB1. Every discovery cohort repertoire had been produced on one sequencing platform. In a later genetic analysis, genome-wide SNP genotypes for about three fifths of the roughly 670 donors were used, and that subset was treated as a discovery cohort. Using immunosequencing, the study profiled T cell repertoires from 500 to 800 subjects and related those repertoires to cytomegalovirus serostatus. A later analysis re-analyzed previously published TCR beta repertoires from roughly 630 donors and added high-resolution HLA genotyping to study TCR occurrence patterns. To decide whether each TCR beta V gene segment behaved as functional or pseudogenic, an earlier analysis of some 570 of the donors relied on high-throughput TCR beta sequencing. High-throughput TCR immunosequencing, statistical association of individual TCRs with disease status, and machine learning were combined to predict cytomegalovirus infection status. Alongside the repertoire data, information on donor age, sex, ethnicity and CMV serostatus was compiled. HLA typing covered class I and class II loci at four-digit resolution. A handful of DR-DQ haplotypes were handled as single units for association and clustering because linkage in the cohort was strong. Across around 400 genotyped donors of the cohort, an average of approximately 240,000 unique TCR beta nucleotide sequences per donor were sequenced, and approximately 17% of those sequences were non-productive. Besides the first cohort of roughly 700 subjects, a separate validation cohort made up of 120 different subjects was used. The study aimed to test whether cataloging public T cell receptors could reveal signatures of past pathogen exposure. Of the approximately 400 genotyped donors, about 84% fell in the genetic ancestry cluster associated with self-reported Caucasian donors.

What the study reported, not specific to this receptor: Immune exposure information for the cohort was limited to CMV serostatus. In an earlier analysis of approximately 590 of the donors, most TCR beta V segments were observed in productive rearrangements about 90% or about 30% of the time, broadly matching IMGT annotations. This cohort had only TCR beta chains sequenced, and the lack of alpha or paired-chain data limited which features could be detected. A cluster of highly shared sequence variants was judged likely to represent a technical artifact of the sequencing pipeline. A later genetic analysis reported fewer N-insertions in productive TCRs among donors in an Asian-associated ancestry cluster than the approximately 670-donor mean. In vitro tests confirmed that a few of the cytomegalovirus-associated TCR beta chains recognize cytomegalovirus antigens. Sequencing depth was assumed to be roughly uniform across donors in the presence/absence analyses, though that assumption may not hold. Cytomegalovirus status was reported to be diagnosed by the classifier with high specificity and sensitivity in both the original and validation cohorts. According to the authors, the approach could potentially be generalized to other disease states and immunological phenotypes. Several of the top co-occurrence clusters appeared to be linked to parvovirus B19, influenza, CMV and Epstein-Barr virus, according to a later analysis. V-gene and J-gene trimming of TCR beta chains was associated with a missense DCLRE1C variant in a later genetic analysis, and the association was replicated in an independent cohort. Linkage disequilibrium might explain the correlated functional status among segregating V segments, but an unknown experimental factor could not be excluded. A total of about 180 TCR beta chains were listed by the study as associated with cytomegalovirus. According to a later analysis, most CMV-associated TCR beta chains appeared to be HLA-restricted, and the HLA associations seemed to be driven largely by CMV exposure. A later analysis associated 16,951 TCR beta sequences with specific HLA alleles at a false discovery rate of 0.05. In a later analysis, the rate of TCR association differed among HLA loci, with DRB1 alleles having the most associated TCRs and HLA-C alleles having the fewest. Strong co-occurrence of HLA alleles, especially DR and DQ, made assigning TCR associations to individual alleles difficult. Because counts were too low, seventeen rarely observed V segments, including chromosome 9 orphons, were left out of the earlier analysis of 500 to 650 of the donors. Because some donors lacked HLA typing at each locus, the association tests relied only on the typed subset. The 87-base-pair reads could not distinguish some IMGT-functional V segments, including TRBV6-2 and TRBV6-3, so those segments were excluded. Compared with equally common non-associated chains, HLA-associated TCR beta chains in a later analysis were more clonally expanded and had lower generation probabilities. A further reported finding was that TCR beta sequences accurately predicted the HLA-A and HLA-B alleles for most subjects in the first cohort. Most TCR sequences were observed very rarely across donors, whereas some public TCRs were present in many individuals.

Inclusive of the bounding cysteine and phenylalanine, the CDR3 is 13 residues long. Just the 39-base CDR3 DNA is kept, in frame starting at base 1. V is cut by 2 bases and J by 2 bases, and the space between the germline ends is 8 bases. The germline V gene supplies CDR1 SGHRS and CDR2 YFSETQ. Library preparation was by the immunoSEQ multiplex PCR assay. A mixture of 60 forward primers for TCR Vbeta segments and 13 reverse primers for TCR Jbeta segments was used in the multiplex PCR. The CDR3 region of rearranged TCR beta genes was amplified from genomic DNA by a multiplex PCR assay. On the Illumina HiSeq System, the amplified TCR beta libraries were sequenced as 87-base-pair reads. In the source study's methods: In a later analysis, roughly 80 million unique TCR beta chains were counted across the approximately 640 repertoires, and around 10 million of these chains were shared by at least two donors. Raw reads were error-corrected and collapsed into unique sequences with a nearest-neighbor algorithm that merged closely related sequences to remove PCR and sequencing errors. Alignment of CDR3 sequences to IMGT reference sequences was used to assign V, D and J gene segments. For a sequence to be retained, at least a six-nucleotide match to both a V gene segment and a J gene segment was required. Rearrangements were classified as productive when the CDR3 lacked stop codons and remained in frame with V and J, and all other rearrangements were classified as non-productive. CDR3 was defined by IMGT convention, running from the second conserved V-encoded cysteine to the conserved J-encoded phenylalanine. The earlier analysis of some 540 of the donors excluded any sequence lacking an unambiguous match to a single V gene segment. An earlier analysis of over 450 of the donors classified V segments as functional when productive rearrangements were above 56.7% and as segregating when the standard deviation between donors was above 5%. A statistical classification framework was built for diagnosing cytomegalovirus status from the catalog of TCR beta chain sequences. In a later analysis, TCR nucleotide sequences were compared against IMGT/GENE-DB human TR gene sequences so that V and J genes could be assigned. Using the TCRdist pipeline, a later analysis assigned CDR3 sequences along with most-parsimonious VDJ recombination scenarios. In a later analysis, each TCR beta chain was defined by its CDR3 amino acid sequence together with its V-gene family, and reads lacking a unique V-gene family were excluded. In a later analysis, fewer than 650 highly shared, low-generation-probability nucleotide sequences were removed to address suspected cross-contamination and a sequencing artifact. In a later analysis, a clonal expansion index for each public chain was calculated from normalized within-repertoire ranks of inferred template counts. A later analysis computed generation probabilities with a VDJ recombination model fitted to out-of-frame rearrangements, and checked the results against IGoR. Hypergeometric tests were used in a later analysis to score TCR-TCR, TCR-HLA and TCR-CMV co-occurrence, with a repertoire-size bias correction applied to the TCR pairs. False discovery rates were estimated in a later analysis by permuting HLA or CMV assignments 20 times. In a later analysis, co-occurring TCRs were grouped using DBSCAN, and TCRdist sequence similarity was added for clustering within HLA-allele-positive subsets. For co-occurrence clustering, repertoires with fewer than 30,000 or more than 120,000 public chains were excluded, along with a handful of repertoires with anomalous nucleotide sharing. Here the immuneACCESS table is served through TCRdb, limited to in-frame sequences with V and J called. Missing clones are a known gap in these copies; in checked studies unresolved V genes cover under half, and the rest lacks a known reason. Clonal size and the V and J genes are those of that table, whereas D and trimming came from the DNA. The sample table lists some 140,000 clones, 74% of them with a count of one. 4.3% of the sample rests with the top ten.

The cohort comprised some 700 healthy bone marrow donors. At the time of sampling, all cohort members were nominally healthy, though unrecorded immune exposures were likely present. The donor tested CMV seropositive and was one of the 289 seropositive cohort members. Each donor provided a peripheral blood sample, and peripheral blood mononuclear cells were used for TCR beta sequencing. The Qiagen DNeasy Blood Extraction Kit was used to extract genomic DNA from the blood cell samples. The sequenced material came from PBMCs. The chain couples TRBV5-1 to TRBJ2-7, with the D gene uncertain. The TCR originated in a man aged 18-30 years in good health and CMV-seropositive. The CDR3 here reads CASSFDDTYEQYF. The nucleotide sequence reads TGCGCCAGCAGCTTCGACGACACCTACGAGCAGTACTTC.